There are a few counts of the clone carrying this TCR beta chain. TCRdb's copy holds only in-frame clones and misses some; the assay was immunoSEQ multiplex PCR. The table includes 85,000 to 90,000 clones, about 90% detected once. These data belong to a study of T cells after somatic rescue of genetic block. Germline loops: CDR1 LNHDA, CDR2 SQIVND (reference sequence). The V and J ends lost 6 bases and 4 bases, in that order; junction bases with no gene match: 6. This CDR3 region has 15 residues. The sequence was obtained from a woman aged 18-29 years. The J gene is TRBJ2-5, the V gene TRBV19; 12 nucleotides agree with TRBD2. The sequenced sample consisted of peripheral blood mononuclear cells (PBMCs). DNA for the CDR3: TGTGCCAGTAGCCCCCTAGCGGGAGGGCCAGAGACCCAGTACTTC. Translating gives CASSPLAGGPETQYF.